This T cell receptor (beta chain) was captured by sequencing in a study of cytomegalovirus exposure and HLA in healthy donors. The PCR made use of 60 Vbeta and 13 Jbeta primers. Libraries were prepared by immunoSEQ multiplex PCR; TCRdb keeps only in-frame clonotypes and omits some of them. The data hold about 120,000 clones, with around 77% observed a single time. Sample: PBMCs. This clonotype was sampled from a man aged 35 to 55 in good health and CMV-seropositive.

The CDR3 DNA follows: TGTGCTAGTGGCCTACAGGGGTTCTCTGAGCAGTTCTTC. Its translation: CASGLQGFSEQFF. The chain is built from TRBV12-5 and TRBJ2-1, with 7 bases lining up with TRBD1. Losses at the gene ends were 6 bases for V and 9 bases for J; bases not matched to a gene: 8. The germline V gene encodes CDR1 LGHNT and CDR2 FRNRAP. The CDR3 is made up of 13 amino acids.